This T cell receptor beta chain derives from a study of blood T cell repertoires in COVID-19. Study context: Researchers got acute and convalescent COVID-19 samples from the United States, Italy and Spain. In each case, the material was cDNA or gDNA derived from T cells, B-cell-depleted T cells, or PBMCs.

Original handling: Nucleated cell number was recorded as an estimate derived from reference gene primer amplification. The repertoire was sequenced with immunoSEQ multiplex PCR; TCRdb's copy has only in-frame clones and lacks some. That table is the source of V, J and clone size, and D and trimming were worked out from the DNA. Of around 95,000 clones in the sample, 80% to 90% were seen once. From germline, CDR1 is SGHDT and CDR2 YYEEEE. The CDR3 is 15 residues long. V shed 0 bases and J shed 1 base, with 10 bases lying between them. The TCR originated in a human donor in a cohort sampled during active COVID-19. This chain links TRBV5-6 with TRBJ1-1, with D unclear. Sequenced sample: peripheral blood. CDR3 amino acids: CASSLDFAGNTEAFF. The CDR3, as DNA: TGTGCCAGCAGCTTGGATTTTGCAGGGAACACTGAAGCTTTCTTT. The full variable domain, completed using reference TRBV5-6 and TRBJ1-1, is DAGVTQSPTHLIKTRGQQVTLRCSPKSGHDTVSWYQQALGQGPQFIFQYYEEEERQRGNFPDRFSGHQFPNYSSELNVNALLLGDSALYLCASSLDFAGNTEAFFGQGTRLTVV.